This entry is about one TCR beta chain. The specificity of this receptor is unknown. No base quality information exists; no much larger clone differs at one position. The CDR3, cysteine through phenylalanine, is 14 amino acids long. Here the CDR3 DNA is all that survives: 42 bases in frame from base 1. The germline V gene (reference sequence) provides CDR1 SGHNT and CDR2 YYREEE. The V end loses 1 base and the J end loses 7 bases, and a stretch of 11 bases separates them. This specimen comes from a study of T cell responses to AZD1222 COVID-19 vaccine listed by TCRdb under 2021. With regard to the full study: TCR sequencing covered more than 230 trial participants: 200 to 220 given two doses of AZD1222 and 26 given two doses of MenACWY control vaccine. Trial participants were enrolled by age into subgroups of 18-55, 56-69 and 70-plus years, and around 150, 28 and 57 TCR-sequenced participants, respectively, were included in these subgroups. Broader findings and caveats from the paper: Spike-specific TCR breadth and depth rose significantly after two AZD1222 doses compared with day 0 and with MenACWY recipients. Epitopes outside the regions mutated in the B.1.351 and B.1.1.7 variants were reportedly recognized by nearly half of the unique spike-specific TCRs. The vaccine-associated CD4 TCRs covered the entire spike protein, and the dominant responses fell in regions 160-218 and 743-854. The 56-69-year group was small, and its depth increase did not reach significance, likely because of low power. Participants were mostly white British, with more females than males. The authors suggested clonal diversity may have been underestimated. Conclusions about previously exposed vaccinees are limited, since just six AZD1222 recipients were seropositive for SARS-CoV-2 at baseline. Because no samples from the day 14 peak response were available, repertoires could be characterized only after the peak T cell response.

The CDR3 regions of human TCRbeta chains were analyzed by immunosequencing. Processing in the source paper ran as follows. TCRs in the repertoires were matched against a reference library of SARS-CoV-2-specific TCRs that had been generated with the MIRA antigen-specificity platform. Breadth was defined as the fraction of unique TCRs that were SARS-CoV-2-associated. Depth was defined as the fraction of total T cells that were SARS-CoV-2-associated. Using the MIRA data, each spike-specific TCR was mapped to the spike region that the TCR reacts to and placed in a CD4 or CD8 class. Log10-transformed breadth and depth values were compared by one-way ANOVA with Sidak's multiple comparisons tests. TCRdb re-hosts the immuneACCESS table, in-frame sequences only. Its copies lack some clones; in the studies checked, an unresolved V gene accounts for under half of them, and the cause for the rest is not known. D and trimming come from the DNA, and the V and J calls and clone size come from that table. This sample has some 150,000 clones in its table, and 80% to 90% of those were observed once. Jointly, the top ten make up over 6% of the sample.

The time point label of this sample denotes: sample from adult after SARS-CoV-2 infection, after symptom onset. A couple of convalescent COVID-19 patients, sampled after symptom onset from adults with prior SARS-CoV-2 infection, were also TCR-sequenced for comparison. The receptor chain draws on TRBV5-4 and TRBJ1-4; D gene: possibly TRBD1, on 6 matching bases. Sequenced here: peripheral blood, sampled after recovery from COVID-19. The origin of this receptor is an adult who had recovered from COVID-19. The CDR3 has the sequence CASSLRGGAEKLFF. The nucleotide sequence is TGTGCCAGCAGCTTGCGAGGGGGAGCTGAAAAACTGTTTTTT.